Each of the 27 T cell receptor beta chains below was sequenced from the same sample in a study of blood T cell repertoires in COVID-19. The table came from immunoSEQ multiplex PCR; TCRdb's copy has only in-frame clones and leaves some out. The sample carries about 310,000 clones, 90% recorded once. The material sequenced was peripheral blood. These receptors all come from a woman in her 40s with COVID-19, enrolled during active disease.

The V and J genes are TRBV5-1 and TRBJ2-7; no reliable D call. CDR3 length: 13 residues. Germline values: CDR1 SGHRS, CDR2 YFSETQ. V was clipped by 0 bases and J by 1 base, with 5 bases between them. The CDR3 sequence is CASSLGQSYEQYF. CDR3 in DNA: TGCGCCAGCAGCTTGGGTCAGTCCTACGAGCAGTACTTC.

The sample holds a few counts of this clone. The V and J genes are TRBV30 and TRBJ1-2; tentative D call: TRBD1 (6 bases). There are 12 residues in the CDR3. Germline assignment: CDR1 GTSNPN and CDR2 SVGIG (reference sequence). V shed 4 bases and J shed 6 bases, with 12 bases lying between them. The DNA for the CDR3 is TGTGCCTGGACGAGGACAGAGGATGGCTACACCTTC. It codes for CAWTRTEDGYTF. Together with reference TRBV30 and TRBJ1-2, the CDR3 gives the full variable domain: SQTIHQWPATLVQPVGSPLSLECTVEGTSNPNLYWYRQAAGRGLQLLFYSVGIGQISSEVPQNLSASRPQDRQFILSSKKLLLSDSGFYLCAWTRTEDGYTFGSGTRLTVV.

The gene calls are TRBV7-2 and TRBJ2-1; D is ambiguous. V was trimmed by 3 bases and J by 4 bases, leaving 16 bases between them. CDR1 is SGHTA, CDR2 FQGNSA, per germline. The CDR3 spans 16 residues. The CDR3 spells CASSLVGGPLYNEQFF. The CDR3 DNA is TGTGCCAGCAGCTTGGTTGGTGGCCCTTTATACAATGAGCAGTTCTTC.

V gene TRBV5-8 combines with J gene TRBJ1-3, with D hard to call. V shed 3 bases and J shed 1 base, with 11 bases lying between them. Per germline, CDR1 SGHTS and CDR2 YDEGEE. This CDR3 spans 15 amino acids. The CDR3 DNA sequence: TGTGCCAGCAGCTACGACACGAGATCTGGAAACACCATATATTTT. Protein: CASSYDTRSGNTIYF.

V is TRBV7-8 and J is TRBJ2-4; TRBD2 agrees at 13 bases. Germline CDR1 reads SGHVS; CDR2 reads FQNEAQ. The J segment lost 0 bases and the V segment lost 5 bases, leaving 19 bases of the junction unmatched. The CDR3 runs 22 residues. DNA for the CDR3: TGTGCCAGCAGCCTAGGACTAGCGGGAGAGCCTTCGCTGGGGATAGCCAAAAACATTCAGTACTTC. The encoded protein is CASSLGLAGEPSLGIAKNIQYF.

This chain links TRBV9 with TRBJ2-1; D perhaps matches TRBD1 (5 bases). Trimming stripped 0 bases from V and 0 bases from J, with 13 bases between. Germline values: CDR1 SGDLS, CDR2 YYNGEE. This CDR3 comprises 17 residues. CDR3 region: CASSVAHSGFSYNEQFF. CDR3 sequence (DNA): TGTGCCAGCAGCGTAGCCCATTCAGGGTTCTCCTACAATGAGCAGTTCTTC.

V gene TRBV5-1 combines with J gene TRBJ1-2; TRBD1 matches 10 bases. Looked up from germline, CDR1 is SGHRS and CDR2 is YFSETQ. V gave up 5 bases and J gave up 6 bases; unmatched junction bases: 7. CDR3 length equals 14 residues. CDR3 loop: CASSGTGDGNGYTF. CDR3 bases: TGCGCCAGCAGTGGGACAGGGGACGGAAATGGCTACACCTTC.

The chain carries TRBV11-2 and TRBJ1-5; D remains ambiguous. Germline lookup yields CDR1 SGHAT and CDR2 FQNNGV. The V gene lost 5 bases and the J gene lost 9 bases, with 17 bases spanning the gap. The CDR3 covers 14 residues. CDR3 in amino acids: CASSLGLGNGPQHF. For the CDR3, the DNA is TGTGCCAGCAGCCTCGGGCTCGGGAACGGGCCCCAGCATTTT.

In this sample, this clone turned up once. The chain recombines TRBV27 with TRBJ2-1; D gene unclear. This CDR3 is built from 15 residues. The ends were cut back, 6 bases at V and 1 base at J, with 13 bases in the middle. CDR1 is MNHEY and CDR2 is SMNVEV in the germline V gene (reference sequence). CDR3 sequence: CASSPDHYSYNEQFF. CDR3 sequence (DNA): TGTGCCAGCAGCCCCGATCACTATTCCTACAATGAGCAGTTCTTC.

This chain links TRBV7-3 with TRBJ2-5; D is ambiguous. With 5 bases removed from V and 2 bases from J, the gap between germline ends came to 9 bases. CDR1 and CDR2 from the germline V gene are SGHTA and FQGTGA. CDR3 length: 13 residues. CDR3 bases: TGTGCCAGCAGCCTTCGGAGACAAGAGACCCAGTACTTC. This sequence encodes CASSLRRQETQYF.

The chain employs TRBV9 and TRBJ2-2, with D perhaps matching TRBD2 (6 bases). V was shortened by 0 bases and J by 8 bases, with 14 bases between the two germline ends. The CDR3 runs to 15 residues. Germline lookup yields CDR1 SGDLS and CDR2 YYNGEE. Here the CDR3 reads CASSVVVGGTGELFF. In DNA, the CDR3 is TGTGCCAGCAGCGTAGTAGTCGGGGGAACTGGGGAGCTGTTTTTT.

The rearrangement links TRBV4-3 to TRBJ2-3; TRBD1 agrees at 7 bases. This CDR3 comprises 17 residues. J gave up 1 base and V 1 base, and 8 bases lay outside the gene matches. Germline CDR1 LGHNA, CDR2 YSLEER. Here the CDR3 reads CASSQGSRDRGTDTQYF. The CDR3, as DNA: TGCGCCAGCAGCCAAGGAAGTCGCGACAGGGGCACAGATACGCAGTATTTT.

The rearrangement uses TRBV6-1 and TRBJ2-3; 9 nucleotides align to TRBD2. Germline assignment: CDR1 MNHNS and CDR2 SASEGT. V dropped 3 bases and J dropped 10; count of bases not matched to a gene: 2. The CDR3 sequence is 12 residues long. The CDR3 bases are TGTGCCAGCAGTGAGGCTAGCGGGGCGCAGTATTTT. It yields the protein CASSEASGAQYF.

The J gene is TRBJ1-1, the V gene TRBV19; 8 nucleotides line up with TRBD1. Trimming cost V 6 bases and J 11 bases; bases outside gene matches: 20. The CDR3 sequence is 16 residues long. Germline V CDR1 and CDR2: LNHDA, SQIVND (reference sequence). CDR3 in amino acids: CASRPGPRQGPPRAFF. CDR3 nucleotide sequence: TGTGCCAGTAGGCCGGGGCCGAGACAGGGGCCCCCGAGGGCTTTCTTT.

The DNA for the CDR3 is TGTGCCACCAGCAGAGCCCGGACAGGGGGTTTTTCGGAGACCCAGTACTTC. This codes for CATSRARTGGFSETQYF. The V call is TRBV15, the J call TRBJ2-5; 10 nucleotides align to TRBD1. The V segment lost 1 base and the J segment 5 bases; nucleotides outside the gene matches: 10. CDR3 length equals 17 residues. Germline lookup yields CDR1 LNHNV and CDR2 YYDKDF (reference sequence). The full variable domain, rest sourced from reference TRBV15 and TRBJ2-5, is DAMVIQNPRYQVTQFGKPVTLSCSQTLNHNVMYWYQQKSSQAPKLLFHYYDKDFNNEADTPDNFQSRRPNTSFCFLDIRSPGLGDTAMYLCATSRARTGGFSETQYFGPGTRLLVL.

About this clone: Sequence at one end of the junction differs from germline and may be a read error. The genes are TRBV9 and TRBJ2-7, with D tentatively TRBD1 (6 bases). This CDR3 is built from 17 residues. The germline V gene has CDR1 SGDLS and CDR2 YYNGEE. CDR3 sequence (DNA): TGTGCCAGCAGCGTAGCTGGGTCAGGGGTTCGCTCCCACGAGCAGTACTTC. This encodes CASSVAGSGVRSHEQYF.

The chain has TRBV9 and TRBJ2-5; a possible D gene is TRBD2 (6 bases). Trimming stripped 4 bases from V and 5 bases from J, with 27 bases between. Germline assignment: CDR1 SGDLS and CDR2 YYNGEE. This CDR3 spans 18 amino acids. The CDR3 protein is CASSSRDTVARGWETQYF. The DNA for the CDR3 is TGTGCCAGCAGCTCGCGGGATACGGTAGCGAGAGGTTGGGAGACCCAGTACTTC.

The chain combines TRBV7-2 with TRBJ1-3, with D uncertain. The V end lost 3 bases, the J end lost 4 bases, and 10 bases lay between the germline ends. CDR1 SGHTA and CDR2 FQGNSA come from the germline V gene. This CDR3 region has 14 residues. The CDR3 coding sequence is TGTGCCAGCAGCTTCATAACCAGGGGAAACACCATATATTTT. Translated, it gives CASSFITRGNTIYF.

This clone was counted a single time. This rearrangement joins TRBV30 to TRBJ2-1; 9 nucleotides match TRBD2. This CDR3 is built from 17 residues. Trimming at V came to 4 bases and at J to 0 bases, leaving 10 bases not matched to a gene. Germline V CDR1 and CDR2: GTSNPN, SVGIG (reference sequence). In nucleotides, the CDR3 is TGTGCCTGGAAGGCGGTTAGCGGGAGATCCTCCTACAATGAGCAGTTCTTC. This encodes CAWKAVSGRSSYNEQFF.

The rearrangement links TRBV5-1 to TRBJ1-1; no clear D gene. CDR3 length: 14 amino acids. In germline, CDR1 is SGHRS, CDR2 YFSETQ. Trimming removed 0 bases from V and 8 bases from J, with 14 bases in between. The CDR3 here is CASSLGHANIEAFF. CDR3 DNA: TGCGCCAGCAGCTTGGGACACGCCAATATCGAAGCTTTCTTT.

The CDR3 loop is CAWTRWEDGVTF. CDR3 in DNA: TGTGCCTGGACGAGATGGGAGGATGGGGTCACCTTC. The V gene is TRBV30, the J gene TRBJ1-2; D is ambiguous. V lost 4 bases, J lost 13 bases, and 19 bases lay in between. This CDR3 has 12 residues. Germline CDR1 reads GTSNPN; CDR2 reads SVGIG (reference sequence).

The rearrangement joins TRBV9 to TRBJ1-5; a weak D match, TRBD1 (5 bases). Trimming removed 3 bases at V and 0 bases at J, with 7 bases between. The CDR3 has 14 amino acids. Germline V gene data show CDR1 as SGDLS and CDR2 as YYNGEE. Here the CDR3 reads CASSETDSNQPQHF. The CDR3 nucleotides are TGTGCCAGCAGCGAGACAGATAGCAATCAGCCCCAGCATTTT.

V usage is TRBV4-3 and J usage is TRBJ2-7, with D maybe TRBD2 (6 bases). Germline lookup yields CDR1 LGHNA and CDR2 YSLEER. This CDR3 spans 16 amino acids. The V gene lost 1 base and the J gene lost 4 bases, with 17 bases spanning the gap. CDR3 DNA sequence: TGCGCCAGCAGCCAAGTGGAGGGGACCGAATGGTACGAGCAGTACTTC. Translated, it gives CASSQVEGTEWYEQYF.

This clone was counted between two and nine times. At one of its ends the junction is not consistent with the germline gene, which may arise from a read error. The chain couples TRBV7-9 to TRBJ2-7, with 9 bases that match TRBD1. Germline V gene sequence: CDR1 SEHNR, CDR2 FQNEAQ (reference sequence). The CDR3 has 14 residues. DNA for the CDR3: TGTGCCAGCAGCTGGGGACAGGGCTCCCACGAGCAGTACTTC. This encodes CASSWGQGSHEQYF. Full variable domain (remainder filled in from reference TRBV7-9 and TRBJ2-7): DTGVSQNPRHKITKRGQNVTFRCDPISEHNRLYWYRQTLGQGPEFLTYFQNEAQLEKSRLLSDRFSAERPKGSFSTLEIQRTEQGDSAMYLCASSWGQGSHEQYFGPGTRLTVT.

V gene TRBV9 combines with J gene TRBJ1-2; D possibly corresponds to TRBD1 (5 bases). V was cut by 3 bases and J by 3 bases, with 9 bases left in between. CDR3 size: 13 residues. Germline V CDR1 and CDR2: SGDLS, YYNGEE. This CDR3 is CASSAGTYYGYTF. DNA of the CDR3: TGTGCCAGCAGCGCCGGGACTTACTATGGCTACACCTTC.

This chain's CDR3 is CASSSERNTEAFF. DNA for the CDR3: TGTGCCAGCAGCTCCGAGCGGAACACTGAAGCTTTCTTT. This chain links TRBV7-9 with TRBJ1-1; D remains ambiguous. The CDR3 contains 13 residues. The V end was cut by 4 bases, the J end by 1 base, with 7 bases between. The germline V gene encodes CDR1 SEHNR and CDR2 FQNEAQ (reference sequence).

The count of this clone is one. Here the CDR3 reads CASSLLSGGGGDEQFF. CDR3 DNA sequence: TGCGCCAGCAGTCTCCTTAGCGGGGGCGGGGGGGATGAGCAGTTCTTC. This chain uses TRBV4-3 with TRBJ2-1; 9 bases are a match to TRBD2. In germline, CDR1 is LGHNA, CDR2 YSLEER. The CDR3 consists of 16 residues. The V gene end was trimmed by 6 bases and the J gene end by 8 bases; junction bases not matched to a gene: 14.